The TCR beta chain under discussion was sequenced for a study of OX40 agonist ivuxolimab in advanced cancers. Study in general: With ivuxolimab, an agonistic anti-OX40 (CD134) antibody, patients were treated.

As concerns this clone: Its antigen is unknown.

Study-wide points: Normalized T-cell clonal expansion was also low in a subset of nonresponders. Antigen specificity remained undetermined for the expanded peripheral T cells.

V was cut by 5 bases and J by 8 bases, with 14 bases left in between. Germline CDR1 and CDR2: SGHTA and FQGNSA. This CDR3 region has 13 residues. Clones were read by immunoSEQ multiplex PCR, and TCRdb kept only the in-frame ones, dropping some. The sample consists of about 41,000 clones, roughly 88% of them appearing once. J is TRBJ2-3 and V is TRBV7-2; D possibly corresponds to TRBD2 (5 bases). The receptor's source is an adult with an advanced solid tumor such as melanoma, head and neck, liver or kidney cancer. Specimen: CD4+ or CD8+ T cells sorted from blood, collected in a trial of the OX40 agonist ivuxolimab. The CDR3 bases are TGTGCCAGCAGCACCCAAGCGGCGGGTACGCAGTATTTT. Protein product: CASSTQAAGTQYF.